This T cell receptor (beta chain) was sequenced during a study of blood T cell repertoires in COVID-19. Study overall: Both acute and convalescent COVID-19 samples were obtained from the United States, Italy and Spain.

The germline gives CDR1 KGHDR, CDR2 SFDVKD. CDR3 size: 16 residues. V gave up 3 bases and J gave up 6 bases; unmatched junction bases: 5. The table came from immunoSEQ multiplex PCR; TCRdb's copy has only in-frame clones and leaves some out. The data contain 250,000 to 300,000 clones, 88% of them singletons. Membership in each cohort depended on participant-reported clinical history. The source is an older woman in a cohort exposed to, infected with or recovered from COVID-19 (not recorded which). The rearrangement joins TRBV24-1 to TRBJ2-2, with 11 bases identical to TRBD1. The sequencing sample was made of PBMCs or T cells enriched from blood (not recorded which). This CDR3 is CATSDPGQGDSGELFF. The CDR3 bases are TGTGCCACCAGTGATCCGGGACAGGGGGACTCCGGGGAGCTGTTTTTT.